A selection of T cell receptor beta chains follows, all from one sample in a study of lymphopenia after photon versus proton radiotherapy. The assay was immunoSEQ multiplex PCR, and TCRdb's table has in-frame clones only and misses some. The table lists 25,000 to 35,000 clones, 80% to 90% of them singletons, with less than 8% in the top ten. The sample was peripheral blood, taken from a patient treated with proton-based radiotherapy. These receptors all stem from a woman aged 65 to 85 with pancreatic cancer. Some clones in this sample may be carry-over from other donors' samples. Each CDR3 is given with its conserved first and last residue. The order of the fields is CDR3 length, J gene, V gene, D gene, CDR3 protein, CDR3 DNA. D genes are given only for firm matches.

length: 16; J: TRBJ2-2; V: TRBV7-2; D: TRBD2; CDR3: CASSSTSGRVSGELFF; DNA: TGTGCCAGCAGCTCGACTAGCGGGAGAGTATCCGGGGAGCTGTTTTTT
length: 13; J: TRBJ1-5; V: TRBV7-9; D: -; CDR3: CASSRGFNQPQHF; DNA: TGTGCCAGCAGCCGGGGCTTCAATCAGCCCCAGCATTTT
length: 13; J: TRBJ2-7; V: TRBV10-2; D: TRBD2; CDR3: CASSAGGGYEQYF; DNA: TGCGCCAGCAGTGCGGGGGGGGGCTACGAGCAGTACTTC
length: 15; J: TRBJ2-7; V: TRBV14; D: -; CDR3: CASSRRAGSSYEQYF; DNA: TGTGCCAGCAGCCGGAGGGCCGGTAGCTCCTACGAGCAGTACTTC
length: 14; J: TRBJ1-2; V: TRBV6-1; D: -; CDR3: CASSESGRPGGYTF; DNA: TGTGCCAGCAGTGAATCGGGAAGGCCAGGGGGCTACACCTTC
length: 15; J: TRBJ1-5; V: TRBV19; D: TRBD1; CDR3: CASSEDRGLLQPQHF; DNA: TGTGCCAGTAGTGAGGACAGGGGGCTTCTGCAGCCCCAGCATTTT
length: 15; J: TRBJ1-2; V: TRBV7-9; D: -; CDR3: CASSLAGYPMHGYTF; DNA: TGTGCCAGCAGCTTGGCCGGGTACCCTATGCATGGCTACACCTTC
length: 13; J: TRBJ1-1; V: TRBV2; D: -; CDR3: CASRLRGNTEAFF; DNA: TGTGCCAGCAGACTCAGGGGGAACACTGAAGCTTTCTTT
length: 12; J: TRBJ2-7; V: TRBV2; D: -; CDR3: CASAGETYEQYF; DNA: TGTGCCAGCGCTGGAGAGACCTACGAGCAGTACTTC
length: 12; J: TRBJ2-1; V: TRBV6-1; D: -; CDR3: CASSELGTVEFF; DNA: TGTGCCAGCAGTGAATTAGGCACTGTAGAGTTCTTC
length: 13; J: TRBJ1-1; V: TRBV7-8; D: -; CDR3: CASTRGLNTEAFF; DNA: TGTGCCAGCACCCGGGGTTTGAACACTGAAGCTTTCTTT